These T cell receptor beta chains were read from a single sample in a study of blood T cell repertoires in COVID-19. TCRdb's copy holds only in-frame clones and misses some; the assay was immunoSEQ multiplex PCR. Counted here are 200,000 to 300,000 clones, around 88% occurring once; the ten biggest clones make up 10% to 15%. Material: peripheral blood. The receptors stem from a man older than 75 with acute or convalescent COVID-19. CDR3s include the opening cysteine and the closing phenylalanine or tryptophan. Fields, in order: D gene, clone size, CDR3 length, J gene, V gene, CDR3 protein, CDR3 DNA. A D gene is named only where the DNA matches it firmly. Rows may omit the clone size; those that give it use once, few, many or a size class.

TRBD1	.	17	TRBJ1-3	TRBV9	CASSPQGTGGSGNTIYF	TGTGCCAGCAGCCCTCAGGGGACAGGGGGCTCTGGAAACACCATATATTTT
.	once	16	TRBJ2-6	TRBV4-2	CASSQGLLSGANVLTF	TGTGCCAGCAGCCAAGGGCTCCTCTCTGGGGCCAACGTCCTGACTTTC
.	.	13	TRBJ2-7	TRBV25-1	CASSRGSSYEQYF	TGTGCCAGCAGCCGCGGCAGCTCCTACGAGCAGTACTTC
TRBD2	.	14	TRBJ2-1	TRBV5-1	CASSLAGSLNEQFF	TGCGCCAGCAGTCTAGCGGGAAGCTTGAATGAGCAGTTCTTC
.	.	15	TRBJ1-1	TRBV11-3	CASSTDSHMNTEAFF	TGTGCCAGCAGCACCGACAGCCACATGAACACTGAAGCTTTCTTT
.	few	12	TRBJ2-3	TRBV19	CASVSGSDTQYF	TGTGCCAGTGTTAGCGGATCAGATACGCAGTATTTT
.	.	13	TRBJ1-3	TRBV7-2	CASSLSVGNTIYF	TGTGCCAGCAGCTTATCCGTAGGAAACACCATATATTTT
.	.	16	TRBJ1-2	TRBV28	CASSLSSGGGRYGYTF	TGTGCCAGCAGTTTATCGTCCGGGGGTGGGCGCTATGGCTACACCTTC
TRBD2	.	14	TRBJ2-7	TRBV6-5	CASSKGLAAYEQYF	TGTGCCAGCAGTAAGGGACTAGCGGCCTACGAGCAGTACTTC
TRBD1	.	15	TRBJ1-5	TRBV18	CASSVDRGNVQPQHF	TGTGCCAGCTCAGTCGACAGGGGGAATGTACAGCCCCAGCATTTT
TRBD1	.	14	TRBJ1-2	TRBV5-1	CASSVTGVGYGYTF	TGCGCCAGCAGCGTGACAGGGGTTGGCTATGGCTACACCTTC
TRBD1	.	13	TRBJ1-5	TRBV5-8	CASSWTGDQPQHF	TGTGCCAGCAGCTGGACAGGCGATCAGCCCCAGCATTTT
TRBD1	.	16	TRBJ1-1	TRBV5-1	CASSPDLGQGTTEAFF	TGCGCCAGCAGCCCGGATCTGGGACAGGGGACCACTGAAGCTTTCTTT
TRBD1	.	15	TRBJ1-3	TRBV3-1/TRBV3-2	CASSYTGASGNTIYF	TGTGCCAGCAGCTACACAGGGGCTTCTGGAAACACCATATATTTT
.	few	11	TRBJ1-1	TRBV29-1	CSVGGGTEAFF	TGCAGCGTTGGGGGAGGCACTGAAGCTTTCTTT
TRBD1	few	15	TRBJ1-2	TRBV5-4	CASSHKTGGDYGYTF	TGTGCCAGCAGCCACAAGACAGGGGGCGACTATGGCTACACCTTC
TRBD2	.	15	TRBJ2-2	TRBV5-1	CASSLSVAGGAELFF	TGCGCCAGCAGCTTGTCGGTAGCGGGGGGCGCTGAGCTGTTTTTT
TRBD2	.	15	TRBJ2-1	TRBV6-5	CASSSSGTTYNEQFF	TGTGCCAGCAGTTCCTCCGGGACTACCTACAATGAGCAGTTCTTC
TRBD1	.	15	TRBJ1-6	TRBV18	CASSPSTGNNSPLHF	TGTGCCAGCTCACCTTCGACAGGGAATAATTCACCCCTCCACTTT
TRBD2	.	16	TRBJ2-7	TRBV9	CASSVEASGISYEQYF	TGTGCCAGCAGCGTAGAGGCTAGCGGGATATCCTACGAGCAGTACTTC
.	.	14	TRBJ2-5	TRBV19	CASRGREIQETQYF	TGTGCCAGTAGAGGCAGGGAAATTCAAGAGACCCAGTACTTC
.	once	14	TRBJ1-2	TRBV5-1	CASSPGQAEDGYTF	TGCGCCAGCAGCCCGGGACAAGCCGAGGATGGCTACACCTTC
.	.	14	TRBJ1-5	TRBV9	CASSGDTSNQPQHF	TGTGCCAGCAGCGGCGACACCTCAAATCAGCCCCAGCATTTT